Detailed here is one T cell receptor beta chain. Its antigen is as yet unknown. V lost 1 base, J lost 3 bases, and 13 bases lay in between. The length of the CDR3 is 16 residues. Germline V gene lookup returns CDR1 LGHNA and CDR2 YSLEER. The primer mix had 60 Vbeta and 13 Jbeta primers. Measured with immunoSEQ multiplex PCR; TCRdb has only the in-frame clones, and not every one. The sample includes some 120,000 clones, more than 70% of them seen just once. The data originate from a study of cytomegalovirus exposure and HLA in healthy donors. Study-level findings and limits: The study labeled under 200 TCR beta chains cytomegalovirus-associated.

The chain carries TRBV4-3 and TRBJ2-1, with D perhaps TRBD2 (6 bases). Sample: PBMCs. This TCR was recovered from a woman aged 45 to 65 in good health and CMV-seropositive. CDR3 nucleotide sequence: TGCGCCAGCAGCCAAGGACCGGGAGTCGACTACAATGAGCAGTTCTTC. It encodes CASSQGPGVDYNEQFF.